This T cell receptor (beta chain) was sequenced for a study of CD8 T cells in ankylosing spondylitis. For TCR beta, libraries came from quantitative 5'-RACE with molecular barcodes. TCRdb redid the calling of the 5' RACE reads with MiXCR, one entry per CDR3 protein. The data show fewer than 400,000 distinct CDR3 sequences, approximately 20% seen once. The CDR3 totals 14 residues. V lost 0 bases and J 5 bases, leaving 9 bases between the germline ends. Comment on this clonotype: Its antigen is unknown.

Findings and limits, study-wide: A motif in TCR beta, a set of eight highly homologous variants, appeared characteristic of ankylosing spondylitis blood.

This TCR came from a male donor with ankylosing spondylitis. The rearrangement uses TRBV12-3 or TRBV12-4 and TRBJ2-3; D gene uncertain. Sequencing was carried out using blood, either unsorted or a sorted T cell fraction (not recorded which). The CDR3 protein is CASSLAIDLDTQYF. Written as DNA, the CDR3 is TGTGCCAGCAGTTTAGCCATAGACCTAGATACGCAGTATTTT.